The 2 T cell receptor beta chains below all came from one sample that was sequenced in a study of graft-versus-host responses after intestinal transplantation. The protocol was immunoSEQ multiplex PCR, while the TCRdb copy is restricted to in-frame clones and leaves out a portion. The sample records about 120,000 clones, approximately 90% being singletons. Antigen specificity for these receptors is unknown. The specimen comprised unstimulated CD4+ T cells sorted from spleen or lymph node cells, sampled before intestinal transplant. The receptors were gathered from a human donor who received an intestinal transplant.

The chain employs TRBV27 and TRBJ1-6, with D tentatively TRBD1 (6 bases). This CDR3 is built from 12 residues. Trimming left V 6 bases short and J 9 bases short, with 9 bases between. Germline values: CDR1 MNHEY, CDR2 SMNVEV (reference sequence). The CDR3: CASREGGSPLHF. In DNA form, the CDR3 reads TGTGCCAGCAGGGAAGGGGGTTCACCCCTCCACTTT.

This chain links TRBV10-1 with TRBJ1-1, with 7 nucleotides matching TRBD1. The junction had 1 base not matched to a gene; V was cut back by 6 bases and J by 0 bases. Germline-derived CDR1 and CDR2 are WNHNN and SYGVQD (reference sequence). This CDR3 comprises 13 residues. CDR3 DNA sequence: TGCGCCAGCAGAGGGGGCCTGAACACTGAAGCTTTCTTT. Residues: CASRGGLNTEAFF.